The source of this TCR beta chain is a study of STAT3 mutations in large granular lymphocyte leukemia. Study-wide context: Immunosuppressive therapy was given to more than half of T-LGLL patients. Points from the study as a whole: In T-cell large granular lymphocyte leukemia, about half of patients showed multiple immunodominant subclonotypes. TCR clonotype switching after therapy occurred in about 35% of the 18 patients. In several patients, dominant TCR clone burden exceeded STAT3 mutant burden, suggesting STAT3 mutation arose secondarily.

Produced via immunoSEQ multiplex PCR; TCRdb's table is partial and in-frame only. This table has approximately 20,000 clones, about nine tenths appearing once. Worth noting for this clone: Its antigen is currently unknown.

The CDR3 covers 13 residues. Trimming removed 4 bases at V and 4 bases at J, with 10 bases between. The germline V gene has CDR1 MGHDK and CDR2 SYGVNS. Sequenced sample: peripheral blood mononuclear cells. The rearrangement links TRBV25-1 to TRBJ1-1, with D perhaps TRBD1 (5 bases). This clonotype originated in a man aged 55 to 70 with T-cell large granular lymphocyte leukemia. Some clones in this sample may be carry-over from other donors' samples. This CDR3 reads CASSAGDVTEAFF. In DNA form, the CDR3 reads TGTGCCAGCAGTGCTGGGGACGTCACTGAAGCTTTCTTT.